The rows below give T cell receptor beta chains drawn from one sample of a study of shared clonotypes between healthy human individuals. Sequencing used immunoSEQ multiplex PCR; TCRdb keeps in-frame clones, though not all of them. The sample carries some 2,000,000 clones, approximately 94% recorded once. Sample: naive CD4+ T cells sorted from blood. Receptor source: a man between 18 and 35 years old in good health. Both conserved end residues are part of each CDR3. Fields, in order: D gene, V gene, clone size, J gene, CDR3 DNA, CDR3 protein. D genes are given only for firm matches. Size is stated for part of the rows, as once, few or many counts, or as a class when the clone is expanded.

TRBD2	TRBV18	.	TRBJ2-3	TGTGCCAGCTCACCACAGCGGGGGAGCACAGATACGCAGTATTTT	CASSPQRGSTDTQYF
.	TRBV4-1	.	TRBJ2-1	TGCGCCAGCAGCCAGCTAGCTTACTCCTACAATGAGCAGTTCTTC	CASSQLAYSYNEQFF
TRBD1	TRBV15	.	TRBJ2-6	TGTGCCACCAGCTTCCAAATTGGGACAGGGACTGGGGCCAACGTCCTGACTTTC	CATSFQIGTGTGANVLTF
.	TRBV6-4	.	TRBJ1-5	TGTGCCAGCAGTGAAGCAGGAGGCCTTGGTCAGCCCCAGCATTTT	CASSEAGGLGQPQHF
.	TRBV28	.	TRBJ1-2	TGTGCCAGCATCGTCGGGGGGTCTAACTATGGCTACACCTTC	CASIVGGSNYGYTF
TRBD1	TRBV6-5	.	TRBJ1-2	TGTGCCAGCAGGTCACAGGGGTCGGGTGGCTACACCTTC	CASRSQGSGGYTF
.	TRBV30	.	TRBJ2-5	TGTGCCTGGAGCCCTAGCAGGGAGACCCAGTACTTC	CAWSPSRETQYF
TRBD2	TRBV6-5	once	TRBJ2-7	TGTGCCAGCAAGGGCCCCGGCGGGAGTGAGCAGTACTTC	CASKGPGGSEQYF
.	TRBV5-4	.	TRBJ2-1	TGTGCCAGCAGCCCGGAGGAGGTCTATGAGCAGTTCTTC	CASSPEEVYEQFF
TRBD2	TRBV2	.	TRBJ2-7	TGTGCCAGCAGTGAATCATTCGGACTAGCTAGCGAGCAGTACTTC	CASSESFGLASEQYF
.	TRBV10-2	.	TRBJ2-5	TGCGCCAGCAGGACACAGAAAGAGACCCAGTACTTC	CASRTQKETQYF
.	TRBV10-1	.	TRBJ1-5	TGCGCCAGCAGTGAGACAGGGACACAGCCCCAGCATTTT	CASSETGTQPQHF
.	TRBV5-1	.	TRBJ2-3	TGCGCCAGCAGCTTGGCCGAGGGGGGAGATACGCAGTATTTT	CASSLAEGGDTQYF
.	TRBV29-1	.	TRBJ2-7	TGCAGCGTTGTGGCGGGCGCCTACGAGCAGTACTTC	CSVVAGAYEQYF
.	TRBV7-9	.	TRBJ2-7	TGTGCCAGCAGCTTAGCACGCGGACAGAAGTCCTACGAGCAGTACTTC	CASSLARGQKSYEQYF
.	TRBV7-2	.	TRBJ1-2	TGTGCCAGCAGCTTAGAATCCGGGAACCATGGCTACACCTTC	CASSLESGNHGYTF
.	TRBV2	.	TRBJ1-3	TGTGCCAGCAGTGGGGGGACCGTCGTTGGAAACACCATATATTTT	CASSGGTVVGNTIYF
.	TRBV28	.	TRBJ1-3	TGTGCCAGCAGAATGGCGGACACCATATATTTT	CASRMADTIYF
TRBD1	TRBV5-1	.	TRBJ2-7	TGCGCCAGCAGCCTTGGGACAGTAGACTACGAGCAGTACTTC	CASSLGTVDYEQYF
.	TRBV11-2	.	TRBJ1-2	TGTGCCAGCAGCTTAGAATCGGTAGGGGGCTACACCTTC	CASSLESVGGYTF
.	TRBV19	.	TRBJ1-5	TGTGCCAGTAGCGGGAGAGGGACTGCAAATCAGCCCCAGCATTTT	CASSGRGTANQPQHF
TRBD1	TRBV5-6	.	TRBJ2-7	TGTGCCAGCAGCTTCCGGGACAGGGGGAGCGAGCAGTACTTC	CASSFRDRGSEQYF
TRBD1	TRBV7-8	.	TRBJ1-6	TGTGCCAGCAGCTTAGCGACAGGGGGCAGTTTTAATTCACCCCTCCACTTT	CASSLATGGSFNSPLHF
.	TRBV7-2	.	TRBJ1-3	TGTGCCAGCAGCTTAGGGGGAACTGGAAACACCATATATTTT	CASSLGGTGNTIYF
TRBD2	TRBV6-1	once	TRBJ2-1	TGTGCCAGCAGTGGACTAGCGGGAGTGACCTACAATGAGCAGTTCTTC	CASSGLAGVTYNEQFF
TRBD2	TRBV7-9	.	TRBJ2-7	TGTGCCAGCAGCTACCGACTAGCGGGGGGTGTGGGCGAGCAGTACTTC	CASSYRLAGGVGEQYF
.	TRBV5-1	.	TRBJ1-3	TGCGCCAGCAGTAATGCAGGGTTTTTGACTGGAAACACCATATATTTT	CASSNAGFLTGNTIYF
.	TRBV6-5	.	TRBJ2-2	TGTGCCAGCAGCCCCGGACAGACTAACACCGGGGAGCTGTTTTTT	CASSPGQTNTGELFF
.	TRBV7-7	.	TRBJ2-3	TGTGCTAGCAGGGAACCTCCTCCCCTCACAGATACGCAGTATTTT	CASREPPPLTDTQYF
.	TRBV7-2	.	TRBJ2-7	TGTGCCAGCAGCTTAGGGGGACTCCCCTACGAGCAGTACTTC	CASSLGGLPYEQYF
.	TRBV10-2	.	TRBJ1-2	TGCGCCAGCAGTGAGTGGCCAGATAACTATGGCTACACCTTC	CASSEWPDNYGYTF
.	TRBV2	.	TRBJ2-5	TGTGCCAGCAGTGAATCGGGGGGCGCGACCCAGTACTTC	CASSESGGATQYF
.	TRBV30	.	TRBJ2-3	TGTGCCTGGAGTGTACGGAGAGTCCGGTTGGATACGCAGTATTTT	CAWSVRRVRLDTQYF
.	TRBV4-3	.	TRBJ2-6	TGCGCCAGCAGCCAAGATTCAGGGGCTGGGGCCAACGTCCTGACTTTC	CASSQDSGAGANVLTF
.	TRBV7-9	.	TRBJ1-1	TGTGCCAGCAGCCCCGTTGGGGCGCGAATGAACACTGAAGCTTTCTTT	CASSPVGARMNTEAFF
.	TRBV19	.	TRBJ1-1	TGTGCCAGTACCGCATCGCTGAACACTGAAGCTTTCTTT	CASTASLNTEAFF
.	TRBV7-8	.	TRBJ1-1	TGTGCCAGCAGCCCCCCGTTCGCGAACACTGAAGCTTTCTTT	CASSPPFANTEAFF
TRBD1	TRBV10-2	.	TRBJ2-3	TGCGCCAGCAGTGAGACAGGGGCAGGGGTCACAGATACGCAGTATTTT	CASSETGAGVTDTQYF
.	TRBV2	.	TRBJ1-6	TGTGCCAGCACAGCAGTCTCGAACAATTCACCCCTCCACTTT	CASTAVSNNSPLHF
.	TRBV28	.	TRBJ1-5	TGTGCCAGCAGAAAAGACGGTAGCAATCAGCCCCAGCATTTT	CASRKDGSNQPQHF
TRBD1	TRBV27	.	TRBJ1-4	TGTGCCAGCAGTTTATTCAGGGCAGGGGGGGATGAAAAACTGTTTTTT	CASSLFRAGGDEKLFF
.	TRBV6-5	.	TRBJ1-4	TGTGCCAGCAGTTTCAGGACCAATCCGGATGAAAAACTGTTTTTT	CASSFRTNPDEKLFF
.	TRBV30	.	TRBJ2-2	TGTGCCTGGCAAACCCTTCAGACCGGGGAGCTGTTTTTT	CAWQTLQTGELFF
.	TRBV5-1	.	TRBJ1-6	TGCGCCAGCAGCTTGTTCACAGATAATTCACCCCTCCACTTT	CASSLFTDNSPLHF
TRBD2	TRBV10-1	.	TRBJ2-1	TGCGCCAGCAGTGATGGAGTAGCGGGAGGGCCTGGTGAGCAGTTCTTC	CASSDGVAGGPGEQFF
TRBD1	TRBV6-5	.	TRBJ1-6	TGTGCCAGCAGCCGGACAGGGAGGAATTCACCCCTCCACTTT	CASSRTGRNSPLHF
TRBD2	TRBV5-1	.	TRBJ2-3	TGCGCCAGCAGCCCTAGCGGGGGCACAGATACGCAGTATTTT	CASSPSGGTDTQYF
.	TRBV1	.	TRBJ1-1	TGCACCAGCAGCCAAGAAGACAGGGGCGAAGCTTTCTTT	CTSSQEDRGEAFF
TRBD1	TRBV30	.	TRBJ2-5	TGTGCCTGGAGTGCTCTTACAGGGGGCGGAGAGACCCAGTACTTC	CAWSALTGGGETQYF
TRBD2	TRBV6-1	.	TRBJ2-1	TGTGCCAGCAGAAGGACTAGCTTCTCCTACAATGAGCAGTTCTTC	CASRRTSFSYNEQFF
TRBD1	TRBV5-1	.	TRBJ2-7	TGCGCCAGCAGCGCGGAGAATGACAGGGGAGAAAATTTC	CASSAENDRGENF
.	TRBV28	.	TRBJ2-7	TGTGCCAGCAGTTTGGGGGGGCTGAACGAGCAGTACTTC	CASSLGGLNEQYF
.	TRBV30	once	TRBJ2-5	TGTGCCTGGGGCAACACTCAAACACAAGAGACCCAGTACTTC	CAWGNTQTQETQYF
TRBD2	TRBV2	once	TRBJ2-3	TGTGCCAGCAGTGTACTAGCGGGGGGGGGAGATACGCAGTATTTT	CASSVLAGGGDTQYF
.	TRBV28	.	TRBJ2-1	TGTGCCAGCAGTGTCCCCCCCTCGACAGTGAATGAGCAGTTCTTC	CASSVPPSTVNEQFF
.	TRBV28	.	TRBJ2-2	TGTGCCAGCAGCCCACAGAACACCGGGGAGCTGTTTTTT	CASSPQNTGELFF
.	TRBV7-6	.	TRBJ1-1	TGTGCCAGCAGCTTAGCATTGGAGGGTGACACTGAAGCTTTCTTT	CASSLALEGDTEAFF